This TCR beta chain was captured by sequencing in a study of a mutant IDH1 vaccine in newly diagnosed glioma. Study context: Vaccines began 4-6 weeks after radiotherapy alone, or with temozolomide cycles. V12 fell at week 35 and V13, the study end, at week 47.

Germline V gene data show CDR1 as SGHVS and CDR2 as FNYEAQ. The CDR3 covers 12 residues. V was pared by 2 bases and J by 7 bases, with 9 bases between. The time point here: week 35, safety follow-up. A 20-mer mutant IDH1 peptide at 300 ug was injected subcutaneously with topical imiquimod. Patients came in for eight vaccinations, in weeks 1, 3, 5, 7, 11, 15, 19 and 23. Study-level findings and limits: Alterations occurring in top peripheral T cell clonotypes seemed unrelated to pseudoprogression.

Comment on this clone: What it recognizes is unknown.

The protocol was immunoSEQ multiplex PCR, while the TCRdb copy is restricted to in-frame clones and leaves out a portion. The data show roughly 52,000 clones, around 78% seen once. The chain has TRBV7-6 and TRBJ2-7; the D is unclear. The TCR was taken from a middle-aged man with glioma. The source was PBMCs, collected from a glioma patient whose treatment included an IDH1 peptide vaccine. The CDR3 spells CASSLRASEQYF. CDR3 nucleotide sequence: TGTGCCAGCAGCTTACGAGCGAGTGAGCAGTACTTC.